Listed below are T cell receptor beta chains from one sample, sequenced in a study of cytomegalovirus exposure and HLA in healthy donors. Repertoires were generated with immunoSEQ multiplex PCR, while TCRdb's copy carries only in-frame clones and drops some. The table lists approximately 150,000 clones. Sequenced: PBMCs. These receptors all come from a woman between 18 and 29 years old in good health and CMV-seronegative. CDR3s include the opening cysteine and the closing phenylalanine or tryptophan. Fields, in order: V gene, J gene, D gene, CDR3 protein, CDR3 DNA. A D gene is named only where the DNA matches it firmly.

v_gene: TRBV6-1
j_gene: TRBJ2-5
d_gene: -
CDR3aa: CASSEAPREGYLETQYF
CDR3nt: TGTGCCAGCAGTGAAGCGCCTCGAGAGGGTTATCTCGAGACCCAGTACTTC

v_gene: TRBV5-4
j_gene: TRBJ2-7
d_gene: -
CDR3aa: CASSPGITYEQYF
CDR3nt: TGTGCCAGCAGCCCAGGGATAACGTACGAGCAGTACTTC

v_gene: TRBV7-8
j_gene: TRBJ1-2
d_gene: -
CDR3aa: CASSLGWEGYTF
CDR3nt: TGTGCCAGCAGCTTAGGGTGGGAGGGCTACACCTTC

v_gene: TRBV29-1
j_gene: TRBJ1-1
d_gene: -
CDR3aa: CSVVGGGDTEAFF
CDR3nt: TGCAGCGTTGTTGGGGGGGGCGACACTGAAGCTTTCTTT

v_gene: TRBV29-1
j_gene: TRBJ2-3
d_gene: TRBD2
CDR3aa: CSVETLAGAEDTQYF
CDR3nt: TGCAGCGTTGAGACCCTAGCGGGAGCAGAAGATACGCAGTATTTT

v_gene: TRBV14
j_gene: TRBJ2-2
d_gene: TRBD2
CDR3aa: CASSQRLAGTGELFF
CDR3nt: TGTGCCAGCAGCCAGAGACTAGCGGGGACCGGGGAGCTGTTTTTT

v_gene: TRBV5-4
j_gene: TRBJ2-7
d_gene: -
CDR3aa: CASSLSSGGSYEQYF
CDR3nt: TGTGCCAGCAGCTTGTCCTCCGGGGGTTCCTACGAGCAGTACTTC

v_gene: TRBV4-3
j_gene: TRBJ1-1
d_gene: -
CDR3aa: CASSQDGWRDTEAFF
CDR3nt: TGCGCCAGCAGCCAAGACGGATGGCGGGACACTGAAGCTTTCTTT

v_gene: TRBV29-1
j_gene: TRBJ2-1
d_gene: TRBD2
CDR3aa: CSAVTSGYNEQFF
CDR3nt: TGCAGCGCAGTGACTAGCGGTTACAATGAGCAGTTCTTC

v_gene: TRBV7-9
j_gene: TRBJ2-7
d_gene: TRBD1
CDR3aa: CASSNVTGGPYEQYF
CDR3nt: TGTGCCAGCAGCAATGTAACAGGGGGGCCCTACGAGCAGTACTTC

v_gene: TRBV21-1
j_gene: TRBJ1-1
d_gene: -
CDR3aa: CASSNYVRLPKQGAGSTEAFF
CDR3nt: TGTGCCAGCAGCAACTATGTCCGCCTACCAAAACAGGGGGCTGGGAGCACTGAAGCTTTCTTT

v_gene: TRBV4-1
j_gene: TRBJ2-3
d_gene: TRBD2
CDR3aa: CASSQEGGRAADTQYF
CDR3nt: TGCGCCAGCAGCCAAGAGGGCGGGAGGGCCGCAGATACGCAGTATTTT

v_gene: TRBV6-4
j_gene: TRBJ2-1
d_gene: -
CDR3aa: CASSERSGNEQFF
CDR3nt: TGTGCCAGCAGTGAAAGAAGCGGGAATGAGCAGTTCTTC

v_gene: TRBV27
j_gene: TRBJ2-1
d_gene: TRBD2
CDR3aa: CASMGLALNEQFF
CDR3nt: TGTGCCAGCATGGGACTAGCGTTAAATGAGCAGTTCTTC

v_gene: TRBV5-1
j_gene: TRBJ2-3
d_gene: -
CDR3aa: CASSPTGRADTQYF
CDR3nt: TGCGCCAGCAGCCCCACAGGGCGGGCAGATACGCAGTATTTT

v_gene: TRBV18
j_gene: TRBJ1-2
d_gene: -
CDR3aa: CASSLSADYGYTF
CDR3nt: TGTGCCAGCTCACTATCAGCGGACTATGGCTACACCTTC

v_gene: TRBV11-2
j_gene: TRBJ2-1
d_gene: -
CDR3aa: CASSLGQPNEQFF
CDR3nt: TGTGCCAGCAGCCTCGGACAGCCCAATGAGCAGTTCTTC

v_gene: TRBV4-1
j_gene: TRBJ2-1
d_gene: TRBD2
CDR3aa: CASSPRTSSYNEQFF
CDR3nt: TGCGCCAGCAGCCCTCGGACTAGCTCCTACAATGAGCAGTTCTTC

v_gene: TRBV29-1
j_gene: TRBJ1-1
d_gene: TRBD1
CDR3aa: CSVTRTGNTEAFF
CDR3nt: TGCAGCGTCACCCGGACAGGAAACACTGAAGCTTTCTTT

v_gene: TRBV7-2
j_gene: TRBJ2-3
d_gene: TRBD1
CDR3aa: CASSSQGESGQFTDTQYF
CDR3nt: TGTGCCAGCAGCTCCCAGGGGGAAAGCGGACAATTCACAGATACGCAGTATTTT

v_gene: TRBV5-1
j_gene: TRBJ2-2
d_gene: TRBD2
CDR3aa: CASSAAIAGTGELFF
CDR3nt: TGCGCCAGCAGCGCCGCGATAGCGGGCACCGGGGAGCTGTTTTTT

v_gene: TRBV4-1
j_gene: TRBJ1-1
d_gene: TRBD1
CDR3aa: CASSLRTGMNTEAFF
CDR3nt: TGCGCCAGCAGCCTCAGGACAGGGATGAACACTGAAGCTTTCTTT

v_gene: TRBV6-5
j_gene: TRBJ2-7
d_gene: -
CDR3aa: CASSYPMGGRYEQYF
CDR3nt: TGTGCCAGCAGTTACCCGATGGGGGGACGCTACGAGCAGTACTTC

v_gene: TRBV11-3
j_gene: TRBJ2-2
d_gene: TRBD1
CDR3aa: CASSRQPGQGGGELFF
CDR3nt: TGTGCCAGCAGCCGTCAGCCGGGACAGGGTGGCGGGGAGCTGTTTTTT

v_gene: TRBV7-3
j_gene: TRBJ2-1
d_gene: TRBD2
CDR3aa: CASSSHGTSGSSASYNEQFF
CDR3nt: TGTGCCAGCAGCTCCCACGGGACTAGCGGGAGTTCGGCGTCCTACAATGAGCAGTTCTTC

v_gene: TRBV5-1
j_gene: TRBJ1-2
d_gene: TRBD1
CDR3aa: CASSLGDDRGVYGYTF
CDR3nt: TGCGCCAGCAGCTTGGGTGACGACAGGGGTGTGTATGGCTACACCTTC

v_gene: TRBV18
j_gene: TRBJ1-2
d_gene: -
CDR3aa: CASSPEYDRRHGYTF
CDR3nt: TGTGCCAGCTCACCAGAGTATGACAGGCGGCATGGCTACACCTTC

v_gene: TRBV28
j_gene: TRBJ2-7
d_gene: TRBD2
CDR3aa: CASTWGGGLLNYEQYF
CDR3nt: TGTGCCAGCACCTGGGGGGGAGGGCTCCTAAACTACGAGCAGTACTTC

v_gene: TRBV7-9
j_gene: TRBJ1-4
d_gene: -
CDR3aa: CASSLAGAANEKLFF
CDR3nt: TGTGCCAGCAGCTTGGCGGGAGCAGCTAATGAAAAACTGTTTTTT

v_gene: TRBV5-6
j_gene: TRBJ2-1
d_gene: -
CDR3aa: CASSQAGLWRNEQFF
CDR3nt: TGTGCCAGCAGCCAGGCGGGGCTTTGGAGGAATGAGCAGTTCTTC

v_gene: TRBV19
j_gene: TRBJ1-1
d_gene: -
CDR3aa: CASSLRGGLVTEAFF
CDR3nt: TGTGCCAGTAGTTTACGTGGGGGCCTGGTCACTGAAGCTTTCTTT

v_gene: TRBV18
j_gene: TRBJ1-2
d_gene: TRBD1
CDR3aa: CASSPPGTGTNYGYTF
CDR3nt: TGTGCCAGCTCACCACCAGGGACAGGGACTAACTATGGCTACACCTTC

v_gene: TRBV4-1
j_gene: TRBJ2-2
d_gene: -
CDR3aa: CASSIRAYTGGHGELFF
CDR3nt: TGCGCCAGCAGCATCCGTGCCTACACGGGGGGCCACGGGGAGCTGTTTTTT

v_gene: TRBV7-2
j_gene: TRBJ1-2
d_gene: TRBD1
CDR3aa: CASSLGPGTGRRGYTF
CDR3nt: TGTGCCAGCAGCCTAGGTCCCGGGACAGGGCGGAGAGGCTACACCTTC

v_gene: TRBV10-3
j_gene: TRBJ1-4
d_gene: TRBD1
CDR3aa: CAIRGDSSNEKLFF
CDR3nt: TGTGCCATCAGGGGGGACAGCTCTAATGAAAAACTGTTTTTT

v_gene: TRBV28
j_gene: TRBJ1-5
d_gene: -
CDR3aa: CASSPPRQAQPQHF
CDR3nt: TGTGCCAGCAGCCCCCCGCGACAAGCACAGCCCCAGCATTTT

v_gene: TRBV7-2
j_gene: TRBJ2-7
d_gene: -
CDR3aa: CASSLAPESYEQYF
CDR3nt: TGTGCCAGCAGCTTAGCCCCGGAGTCCTACGAGCAGTACTTC

v_gene: TRBV4-1
j_gene: TRBJ2-5
d_gene: -
CDR3aa: CASSPGTQYF
CDR3nt: TGCGCCAGCAGCCCCGGGACCCAGTACTTC

v_gene: TRBV4-2
j_gene: TRBJ2-2
d_gene: TRBD2
CDR3aa: CASSQGRVQRGPNRELFF
CDR3nt: TGTGCCAGCAGCCAAGGGAGGGTTCAGCGGGGGCCTAATAGGGAGCTGTTTTTT

v_gene: TRBV4-1
j_gene: TRBJ1-5
d_gene: -
CDR3aa: CASSQDWGVSNQPQHF
CDR3nt: TGCGCCAGCAGCCAAGATTGGGGGGTCAGCAATCAGCCCCAGCATTTT

v_gene: TRBV10-3
j_gene: TRBJ1-1
d_gene: -
CDR3aa: CAAIGDTEAFF
CDR3nt: TGTGCCGCCATAGGGGACACTGAAGCTTTCTTT

v_gene: TRBV27
j_gene: TRBJ1-5
d_gene: TRBD1
CDR3aa: CASSRDRKTHSNQPQHF
CDR3nt: TGTGCCAGCAGTCGGGACAGGAAGACCCACAGCAATCAGCCCCAGCATTTT

v_gene: TRBV25-1
j_gene: TRBJ2-3
d_gene: TRBD2
CDR3aa: CASSKGLAGRTDTQYF
CDR3nt: TGTGCCAGCAGTAAGGGACTAGCGGGAAGAACAGATACGCAGTATTTT

v_gene: TRBV7-8
j_gene: TRBJ2-1
d_gene: -
CDR3aa: CASSLASVPYNEQFF
CDR3nt: TGTGCCAGCAGCTTAGCTAGCGTACCATACAATGAGCAGTTCTTC

v_gene: TRBV6-1
j_gene: TRBJ1-1
d_gene: -
CDR3aa: CASSTAAMNTEAFF
CDR3nt: TGTGCCAGCAGTACAGCCGCAATGAACACTGAAGCTTTCTTT

v_gene: TRBV2
j_gene: TRBJ2-7
d_gene: TRBD1
CDR3aa: CASSRLGQGLYEQYF
CDR3nt: TGTGCCAGCAGTCGTCTGGGACAGGGACTCTACGAGCAGTACTTC

v_gene: TRBV6-5
j_gene: TRBJ1-4
d_gene: -
CDR3aa: CASQGSRSEKLFF
CDR3nt: TGTGCCAGTCAGGGGAGCAGGAGTGAAAAACTGTTTTTT

v_gene: TRBV4-1
j_gene: TRBJ1-6
d_gene: TRBD1
CDR3aa: CASSQEGQYNSALHF
CDR3nt: TGCGCCAGCAGCCAAGAGGGACAGTATAATTCGGCCCTCCACTTT

v_gene: TRBV2
j_gene: TRBJ1-2
d_gene: TRBD1
CDR3aa: CASSYQGAAGGYTF
CDR3nt: TGTGCCAGCAGTTATCAGGGGGCGGCCGGTGGCTACACCTTC